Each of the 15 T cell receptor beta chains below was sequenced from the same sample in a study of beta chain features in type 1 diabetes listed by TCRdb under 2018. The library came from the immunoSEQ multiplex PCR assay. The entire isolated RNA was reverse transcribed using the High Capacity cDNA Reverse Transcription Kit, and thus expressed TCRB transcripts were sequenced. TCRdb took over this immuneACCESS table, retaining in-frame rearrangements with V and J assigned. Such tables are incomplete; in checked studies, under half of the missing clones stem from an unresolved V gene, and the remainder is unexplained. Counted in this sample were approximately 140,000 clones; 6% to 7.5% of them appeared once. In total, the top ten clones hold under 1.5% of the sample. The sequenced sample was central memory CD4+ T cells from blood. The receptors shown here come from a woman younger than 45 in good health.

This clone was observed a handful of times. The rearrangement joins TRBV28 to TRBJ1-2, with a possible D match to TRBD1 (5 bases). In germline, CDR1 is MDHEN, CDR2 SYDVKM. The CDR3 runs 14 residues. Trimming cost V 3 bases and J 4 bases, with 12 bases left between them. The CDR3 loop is CASSFFQGAYGYTF. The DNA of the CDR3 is TGTGCCAGCAGTTTTTTTCAGGGCGCCTATGGCTACACCTTC.

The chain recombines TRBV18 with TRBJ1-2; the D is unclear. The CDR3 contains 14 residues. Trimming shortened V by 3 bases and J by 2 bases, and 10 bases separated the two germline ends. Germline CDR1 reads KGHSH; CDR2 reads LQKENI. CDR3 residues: CASSPEALNYGYTF. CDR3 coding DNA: TGTGCCAGCTCACCCGAGGCCCTCAACTATGGCTACACCTTC. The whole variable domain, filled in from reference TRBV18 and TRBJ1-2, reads NAGVMQNPRHLVRRRGQEARLRCSPMKGHSHVYWYRQLPEEGLKFMVYLQKENIIDESGMPKERFSAEFPKEGPSILRIQQVVRGDSAAYFCASSPEALNYGYTFGSGTRLTVV.

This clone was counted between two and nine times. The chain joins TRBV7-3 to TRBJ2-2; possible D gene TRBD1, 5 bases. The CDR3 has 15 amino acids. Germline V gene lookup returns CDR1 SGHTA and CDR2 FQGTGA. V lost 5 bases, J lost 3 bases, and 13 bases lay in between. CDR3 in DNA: TGTGCCAGCAGCCCCACAGGCGCCCACACCGGGGAGCTGTTTTTT. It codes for CASSPTGAHTGELFF.

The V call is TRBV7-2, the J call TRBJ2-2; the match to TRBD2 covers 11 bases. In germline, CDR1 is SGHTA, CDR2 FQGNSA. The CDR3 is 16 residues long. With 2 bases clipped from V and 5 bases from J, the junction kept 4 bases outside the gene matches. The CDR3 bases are TGTGCCAGCAGCTTATTAGCGGGAGGGTGGACCGGGGAGCTGTTTTTT. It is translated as CASSLLAGGWTGELFF.

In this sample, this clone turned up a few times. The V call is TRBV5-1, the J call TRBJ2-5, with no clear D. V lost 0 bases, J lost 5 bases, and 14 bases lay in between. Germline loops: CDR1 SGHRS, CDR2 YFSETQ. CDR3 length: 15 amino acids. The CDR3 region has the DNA TGCGCCAGCAGCTTGGCCATAGCCCCAAGGGAGACCCAGTACTTC. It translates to CASSLAIAPRETQYF.

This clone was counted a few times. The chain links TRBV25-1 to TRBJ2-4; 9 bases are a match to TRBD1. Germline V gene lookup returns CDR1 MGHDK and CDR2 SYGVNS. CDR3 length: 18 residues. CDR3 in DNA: TGTGACCCCAGGGGGGACAGGGTAGGTTCGGGACCCAAAAACATTCAGTACTTC. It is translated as CDPRGDRVGSGPKNIQYF. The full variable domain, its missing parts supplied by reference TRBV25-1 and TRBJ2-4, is EADIYQTPRYLVIGTGKKITLECSQTMGHDKMYWYQQDPGMELHLIHYSYGVNSTEKGDLSSESTVSRIRTEHFPLTLESARPSHTSQYLCDPRGDRVGSGPKNIQYFGAGTRLSVL.

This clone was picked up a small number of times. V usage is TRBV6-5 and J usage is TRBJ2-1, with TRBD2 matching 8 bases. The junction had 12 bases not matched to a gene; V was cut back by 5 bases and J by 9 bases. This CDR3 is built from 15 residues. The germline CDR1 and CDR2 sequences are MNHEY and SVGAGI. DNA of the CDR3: TGTGCCAGCAGTCTTTGGCGGGGGGCCAAAAGTGAGCAGTTCTTC. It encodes CASSLWRGAKSEQFF.

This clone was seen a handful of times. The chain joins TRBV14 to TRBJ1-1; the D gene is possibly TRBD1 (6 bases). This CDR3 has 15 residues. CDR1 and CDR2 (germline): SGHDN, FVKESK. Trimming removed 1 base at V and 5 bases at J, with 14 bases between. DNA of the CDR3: TGTGCCAGCAGCCAAGGAGGGGGGGTTAGGACTGAAGCTTTCTTT. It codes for CASSQGGGVRTEAFF.

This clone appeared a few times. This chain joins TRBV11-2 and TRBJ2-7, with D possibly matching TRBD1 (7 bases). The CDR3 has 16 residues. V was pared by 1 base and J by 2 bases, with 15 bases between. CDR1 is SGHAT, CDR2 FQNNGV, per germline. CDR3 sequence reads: CASSLGGGGGPYEQYF. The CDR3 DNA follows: TGTGCCAGCAGCTTAGGCGGCGGAGGGGGCCCCTACGAGCAGTACTTC.

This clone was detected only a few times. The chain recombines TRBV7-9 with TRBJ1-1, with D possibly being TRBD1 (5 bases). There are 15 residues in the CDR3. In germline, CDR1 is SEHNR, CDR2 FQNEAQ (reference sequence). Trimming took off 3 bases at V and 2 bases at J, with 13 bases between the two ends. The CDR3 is CASSFPGLLNTEAFF. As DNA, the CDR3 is TGTGCCAGCAGCTTCCCGGGACTGCTAAACACTGAAGCTTTCTTT.

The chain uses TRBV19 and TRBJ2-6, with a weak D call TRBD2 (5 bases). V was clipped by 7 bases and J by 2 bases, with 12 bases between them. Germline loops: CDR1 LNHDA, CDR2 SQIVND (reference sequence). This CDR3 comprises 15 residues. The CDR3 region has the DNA TGTGCCAGTAAATCGGGGAGCACTGGGGCCAACGTCCTGACTTTC. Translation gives CASKSGSTGANVLTF.

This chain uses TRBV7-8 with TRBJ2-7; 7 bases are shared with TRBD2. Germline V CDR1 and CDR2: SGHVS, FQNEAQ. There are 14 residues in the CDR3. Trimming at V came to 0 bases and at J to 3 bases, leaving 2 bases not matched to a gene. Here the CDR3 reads CASSLAGGSYEQYF. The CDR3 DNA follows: TGTGCCAGCAGCTTAGCCGGCGGGAGCTACGAGCAGTACTTC. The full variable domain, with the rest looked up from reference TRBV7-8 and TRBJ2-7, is GAGVSQSPRYKVAKRGQDVALRCDPISGHVSLFWYQQALGQGPEFLTYFQNEAQLDKSGLPSDRFFAERPEGSVSTLKIQRTQQEDSAVYLCASSLAGGSYEQYFGPGTRLTVT.

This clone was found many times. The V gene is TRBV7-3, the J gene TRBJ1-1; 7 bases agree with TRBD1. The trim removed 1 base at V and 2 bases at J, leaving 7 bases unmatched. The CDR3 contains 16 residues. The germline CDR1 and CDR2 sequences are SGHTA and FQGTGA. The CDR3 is CASSLNSQGGNTEAFF. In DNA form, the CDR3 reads TGTGCCAGCAGCTTAAATTCGCAGGGGGGTAACACTGAAGCTTTCTTT.

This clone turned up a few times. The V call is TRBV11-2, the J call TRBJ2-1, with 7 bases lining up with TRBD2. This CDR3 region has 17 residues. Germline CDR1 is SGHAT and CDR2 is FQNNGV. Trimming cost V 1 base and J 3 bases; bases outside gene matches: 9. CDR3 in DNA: TGTGCCAGCAGCTTAGGTCTCGGGGGGAGGGTCTACAATGAGCAGTTCTTC. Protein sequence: CASSLGLGGRVYNEQFF.

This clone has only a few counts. The CDR3 protein is CASSEGAGTTGELFF. The CDR3 DNA sequence: TGTGCCAGCAGTGAGGGGGCAGGAACCACCGGGGAGCTGTTTTTT. This chain joins TRBV2 and TRBJ2-2; possibly TRBD1 for D (6 bases). CDR1 and CDR2 from the germline V gene are SNHLY and FYNNEI. The V gene lost 3 bases and the J gene lost 4 bases, with 12 bases spanning the gap. The CDR3 loop spans 15 amino acids.